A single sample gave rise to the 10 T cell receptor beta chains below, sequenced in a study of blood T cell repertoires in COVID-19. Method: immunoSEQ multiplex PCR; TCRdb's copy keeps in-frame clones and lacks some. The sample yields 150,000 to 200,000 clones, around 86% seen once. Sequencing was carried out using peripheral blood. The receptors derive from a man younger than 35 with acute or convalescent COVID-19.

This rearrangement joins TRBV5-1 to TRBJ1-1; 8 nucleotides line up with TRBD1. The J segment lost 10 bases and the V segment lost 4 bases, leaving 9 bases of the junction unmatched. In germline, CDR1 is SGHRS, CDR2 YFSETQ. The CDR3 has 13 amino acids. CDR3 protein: CASSAGQVVGAFF. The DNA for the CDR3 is TGCGCCAGCAGCGCGGGACAGGTGGTTGGAGCTTTCTTT.

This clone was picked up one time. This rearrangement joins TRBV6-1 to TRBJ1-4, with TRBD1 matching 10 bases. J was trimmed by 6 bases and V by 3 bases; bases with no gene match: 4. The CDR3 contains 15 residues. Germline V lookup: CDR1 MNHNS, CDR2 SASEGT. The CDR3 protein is CASSDLTGGYEKLFF. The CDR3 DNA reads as TGTGCCAGCAGTGATCTGACAGGGGGCTATGAAAAACTGTTTTTT.

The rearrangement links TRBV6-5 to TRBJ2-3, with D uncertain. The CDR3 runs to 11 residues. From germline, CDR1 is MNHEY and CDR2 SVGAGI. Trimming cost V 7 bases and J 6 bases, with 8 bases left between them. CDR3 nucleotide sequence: TGTGCCAGCATTTCCCGTGATACGCAGTATTTT. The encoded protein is CASISRDTQYF.

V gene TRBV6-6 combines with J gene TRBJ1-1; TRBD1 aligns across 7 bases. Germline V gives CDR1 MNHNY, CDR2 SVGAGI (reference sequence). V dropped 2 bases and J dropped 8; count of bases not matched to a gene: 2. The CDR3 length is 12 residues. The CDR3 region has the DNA TGTGCCAGCAGTTACGGACAGGCGGAAGCTTTCTTT. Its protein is CASSYGQAEAFF.

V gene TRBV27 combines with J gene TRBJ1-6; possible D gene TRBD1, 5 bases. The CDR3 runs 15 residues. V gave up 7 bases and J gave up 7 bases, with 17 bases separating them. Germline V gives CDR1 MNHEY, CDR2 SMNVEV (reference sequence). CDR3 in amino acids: CASTTMDKWNSPLHF. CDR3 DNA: TGTGCCAGCACCACAATGGACAAGTGGAATTCACCCCTCCACTTT.

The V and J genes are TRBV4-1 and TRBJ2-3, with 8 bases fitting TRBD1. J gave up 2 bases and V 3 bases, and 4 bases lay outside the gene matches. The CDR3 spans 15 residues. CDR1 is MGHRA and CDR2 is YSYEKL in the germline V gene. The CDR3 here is CASSQRTGNTDTQYF. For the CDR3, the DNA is TGCGCCAGCAGCCAGAGGACAGGGAACACAGATACGCAGTATTTT.

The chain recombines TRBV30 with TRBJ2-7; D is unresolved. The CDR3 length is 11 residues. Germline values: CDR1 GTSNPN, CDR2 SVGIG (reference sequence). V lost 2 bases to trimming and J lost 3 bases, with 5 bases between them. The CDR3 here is CAWSFNYEQYF. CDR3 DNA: TGTGCCTGGAGTTTCAACTACGAGCAGTACTTC.

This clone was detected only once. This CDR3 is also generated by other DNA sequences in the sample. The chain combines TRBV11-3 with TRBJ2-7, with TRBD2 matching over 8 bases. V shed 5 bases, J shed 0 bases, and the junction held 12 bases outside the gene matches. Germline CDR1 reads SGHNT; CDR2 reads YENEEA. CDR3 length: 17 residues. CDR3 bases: TGTGCCAGCAGCCTGACTGGAGAGCGGGGGACCTCCTACGAGCAGTACGTC. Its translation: CASSLTGERGTSYEQYV.

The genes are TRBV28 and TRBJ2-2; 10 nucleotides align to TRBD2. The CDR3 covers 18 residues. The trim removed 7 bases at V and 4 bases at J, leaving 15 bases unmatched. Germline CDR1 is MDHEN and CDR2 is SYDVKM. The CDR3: CASKSEGSSGGRTGELFF. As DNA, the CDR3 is TGTGCCAGCAAATCTGAGGGTTCTAGCGGGGGCCGCACCGGGGAGCTGTTTTTT.

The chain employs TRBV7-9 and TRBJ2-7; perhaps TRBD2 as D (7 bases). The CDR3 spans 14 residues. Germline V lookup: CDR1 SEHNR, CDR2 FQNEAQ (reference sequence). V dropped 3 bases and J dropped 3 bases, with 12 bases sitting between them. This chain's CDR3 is CASSFGQRGYEQYF. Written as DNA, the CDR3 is TGTGCCAGCAGCTTCGGACAGCGGGGCTACGAGCAGTACTTC.